The 8 T cell receptor beta chains below come from one sample, sequenced in a study of shared clonotypes between healthy human individuals. Profiled with immunoSEQ multiplex PCR; TCRdb holds only in-frame clones, not every one. The data show about 820,000 clones, with more than 85% seen just once and less than 25% held by the top ten. Only CD45RO-negative cells positively selected for CCR7 counted as naive CD8 cells, so terminally differentiated effector memory CD45RA+ cells were excluded. The sequencing sample was made of naive CD8+ T cells sorted from blood. Receptors were obtained from a man younger than 40 in good health.

The chain uses TRBV9 and TRBJ2-1, with TRBD1 matching over 7 bases. Germline loops: CDR1 SGDLS, CDR2 YYNGEE. The CDR3 runs 17 residues. J gave up 3 bases and V 0 bases, and 9 bases lay outside the gene matches. CDR3 nucleotides: TGTGCCAGCAGCGTAGAGGGAACAGGGGTAAGCTACAATGAGCAGTTCTTC. Residues: CASSVEGTGVSYNEQFF.

The rearrangement uses TRBV2 and TRBJ2-2; D ambiguous. There are 16 residues in the CDR3. V lost 7 bases to trimming and J lost 1 base, with 16 bases between them. Per germline, CDR1 SNHLY and CDR2 FYNNEI. CDR3 bases: TGTGCCAGCAAAGACATTAAACACAAGAACACCGGGGAGCTGTTTTTT. Protein sequence: CASKDIKHKNTGELFF.

This clone was detected once. V usage is TRBV12-2 and J usage is TRBJ2-7; the DNA was not compared with TRBD1, the D call given in the table. TRBV12-2 is termed a pseudogene. This CDR3 spans 14 amino acids. CDR3 region: CASHPGTGEHEQYF. The DNA for the CDR3 is TGTGCAAGTCACCCCGGGACAGGGGAGCACGAGCAGTACTTC.

The genes are TRBV7-9 and TRBJ2-1; D is perhaps TRBD2 (5 bases). CDR3 length: 17 amino acids. V gave up 3 bases and J gave up 0 bases, with 15 bases separating them. Looked up from germline, CDR1 is SEHNR and CDR2 is FQNEAQ (reference sequence). CDR3 DNA: TGTGCCAGCAGCTTTGCCGGGGAGCGGAGCTCCTACAATGAGCAGTTCTTC. Its translation: CASSFAGERSSYNEQFF.

Comments on this clone: The same CDR3 also results from other DNA sequences found in this sample. The chain uses TRBV2 and TRBJ1-1; the D is unclear. V was pared by 0 bases and J by 5 bases, with 10 bases between. Germline V gene sequence: CDR1 SNHLY, CDR2 FYNNEI. The CDR3 covers 14 residues. CDR3 amino acids: CASSEALRGTEAFF. CDR3 bases: TGTGCCAGCAGTGAAGCGCTTCGAGGGACTGAAGCTTTCTTT.

This chain uses TRBV19 with TRBJ2-7; D ambiguous. This CDR3 has 14 residues. The germline V gene has CDR1 LNHDA and CDR2 SQIVND (reference sequence). Between the trimmed V and J ends, which lost 6 bases and 0 bases, there was a span of 12 bases. CDR3 in DNA: TGTGCCAGTAGGTCTTTGACTGGCTCCTACGAGCAGTACTTC. Encoded protein: CASRSLTGSYEQYF.

J is TRBJ2-2 and V is TRBV4-1; TRBD1 matches at 7 bases. V gave up 3 bases and J gave up 1 base; unmatched junction bases: 5. Germline V gene data show CDR1 as MGHRA and CDR2 as YSYEKL. This CDR3 region has 16 residues. CDR3 amino acids: CASSHGTAENTGELFF. In DNA form, the CDR3 reads TGCGCCAGCAGCCATGGGACAGCAGAGAACACCGGGGAGCTGTTTTTT.

V usage is TRBV2 and J usage is TRBJ1-2; D is unresolved. Trimming cost V 0 bases and J 7 bases, with 12 bases left between them. Per germline, CDR1 SNHLY and CDR2 FYNNEI. The length of the CDR3 is 14 residues. DNA of the CDR3: TGTGCCAGCAGTGAAGCTGGCGGGTTCTCTGGCTACACCTTC. Residues: CASSEAGGFSGYTF.